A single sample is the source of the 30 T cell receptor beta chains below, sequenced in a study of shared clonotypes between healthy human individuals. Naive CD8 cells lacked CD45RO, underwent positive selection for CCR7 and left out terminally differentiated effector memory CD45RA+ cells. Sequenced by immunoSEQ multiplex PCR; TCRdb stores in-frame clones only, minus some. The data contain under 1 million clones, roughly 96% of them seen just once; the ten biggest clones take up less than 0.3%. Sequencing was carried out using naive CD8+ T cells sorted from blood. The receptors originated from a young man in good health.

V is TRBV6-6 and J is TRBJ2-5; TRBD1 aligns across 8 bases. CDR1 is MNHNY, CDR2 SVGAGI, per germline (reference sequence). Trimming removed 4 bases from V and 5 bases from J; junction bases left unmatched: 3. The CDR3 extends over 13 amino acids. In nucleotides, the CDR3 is TGTGCCAGCAGTTCCACAGGGGGGGAGACCCAGTACTTC. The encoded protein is CASSSTGGETQYF.

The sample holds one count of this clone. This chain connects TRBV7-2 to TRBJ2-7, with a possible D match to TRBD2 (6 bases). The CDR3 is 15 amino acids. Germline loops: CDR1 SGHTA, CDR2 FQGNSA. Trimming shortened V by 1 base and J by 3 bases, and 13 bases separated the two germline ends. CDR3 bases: TGTGCCAGCAGCTTAGGAGGTAGCGGCTTCTACGAGCAGTACTTC. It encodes CASSLGGSGFYEQYF.

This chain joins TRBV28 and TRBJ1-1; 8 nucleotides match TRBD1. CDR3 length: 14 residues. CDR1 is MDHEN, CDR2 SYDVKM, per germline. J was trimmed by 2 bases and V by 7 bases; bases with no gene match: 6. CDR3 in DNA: TGTGCCAGCATCTACGGACAGGGAAACACTGAAGCTTTCTTT. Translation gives CASIYGQGNTEAFF.

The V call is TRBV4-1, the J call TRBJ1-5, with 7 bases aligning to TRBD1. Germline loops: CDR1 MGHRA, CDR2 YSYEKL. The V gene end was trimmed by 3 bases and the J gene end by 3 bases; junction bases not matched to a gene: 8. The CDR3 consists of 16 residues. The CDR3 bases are TGCGCCAGCAGCCAGGAGACAGGGTTGGTCAATCAGCCCCAGCATTTT. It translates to CASSQETGLVNQPQHF.

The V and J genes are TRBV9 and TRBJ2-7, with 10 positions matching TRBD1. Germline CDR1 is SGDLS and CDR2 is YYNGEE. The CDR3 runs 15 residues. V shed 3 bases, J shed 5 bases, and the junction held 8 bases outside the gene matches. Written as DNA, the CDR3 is TGTGCCAGCAGCGACACCGGGACAGGGGAAGACGAGCAGTACTTC. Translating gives CASSDTGTGEDEQYF.

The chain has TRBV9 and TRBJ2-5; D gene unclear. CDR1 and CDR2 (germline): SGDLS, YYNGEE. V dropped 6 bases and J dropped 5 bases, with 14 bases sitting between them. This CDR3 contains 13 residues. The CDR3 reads CASNLVHGETQYF. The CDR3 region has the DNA TGTGCCAGCAACCTAGTTCACGGGGAGACCCAGTACTTC. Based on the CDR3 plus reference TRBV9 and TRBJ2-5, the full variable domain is DSGVTQTPKHLITATGQRVTLRCSPRSGDLSVYWYQQSLDQGLQFLIQYYNGEERAKGNILERFSAQQFPDLHSELNLSSLELGDSALYFCASNLVHGETQYFGPGTRLLVL.

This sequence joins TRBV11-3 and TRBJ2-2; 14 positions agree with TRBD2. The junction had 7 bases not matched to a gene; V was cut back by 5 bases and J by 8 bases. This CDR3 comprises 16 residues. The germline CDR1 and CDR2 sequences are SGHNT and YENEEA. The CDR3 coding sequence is TGTGCCAGCAGCCATCCGGGACTAGCGGGAGCAGGGGAGCTGTTTTTT. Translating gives CASSHPGLAGAGELFF.

CDR3 DNA: TGTGCCAGCAGCGCCCGACTAGCGGGCCCAGTCTACGAGCAGTACTTC. Translation gives CASSARLAGPVYEQYF. V gene TRBV7-9 combines with J gene TRBJ2-7; TRBD2 agrees at 10 bases. Germline values: CDR1 SEHNR, CDR2 FQNEAQ (reference sequence). V lost 5 bases and J lost 3; bases outside the gene matches: 10. The CDR3 runs to 16 residues. The full variable domain, in which reference TRBV7-9 and TRBJ2-7 provide the parts outside the CDR3, is DTGVSQNPRHKITKRGQNVTFRCDPISEHNRLYWYRQTLGQGPEFLTYFQNEAQLEKSRLLSDRFSAERPKGSFSTLEIQRTEQGDSAMYLCASSARLAGPVYEQYFGPGTRLTVT.

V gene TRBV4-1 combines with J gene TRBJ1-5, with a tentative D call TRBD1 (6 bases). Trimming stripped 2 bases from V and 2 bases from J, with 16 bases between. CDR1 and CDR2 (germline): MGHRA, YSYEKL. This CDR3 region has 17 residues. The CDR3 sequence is CASSQRAGEWGNQPQHF. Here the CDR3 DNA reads TGCGCCAGCAGCCAAAGGGCAGGGGAGTGGGGCAATCAGCCCCAGCATTTT.

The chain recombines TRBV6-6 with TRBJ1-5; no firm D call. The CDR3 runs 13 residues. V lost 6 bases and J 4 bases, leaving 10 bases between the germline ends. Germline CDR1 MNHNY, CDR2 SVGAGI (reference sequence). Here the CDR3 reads CASRKHQNQPQHF. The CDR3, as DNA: TGTGCCAGCAGAAAACACCAAAATCAGCCCCAGCATTTT.

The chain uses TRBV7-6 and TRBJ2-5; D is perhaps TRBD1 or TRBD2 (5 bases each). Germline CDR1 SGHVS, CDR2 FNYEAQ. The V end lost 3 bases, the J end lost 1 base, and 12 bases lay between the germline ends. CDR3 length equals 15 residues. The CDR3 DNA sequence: TGTGCCAGCAGCTTGATAATGGGGGTCCAAGAGACCCAGTACTTC. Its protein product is CASSLIMGVQETQYF.

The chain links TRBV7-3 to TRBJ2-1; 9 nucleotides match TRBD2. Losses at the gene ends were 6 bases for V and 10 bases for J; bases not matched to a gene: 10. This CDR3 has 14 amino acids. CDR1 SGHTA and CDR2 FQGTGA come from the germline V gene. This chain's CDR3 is CASSPIAGDREQFF. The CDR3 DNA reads TGTGCCAGCAGTCCTATAGCGGGAGATCGCGAGCAGTTCTTC.

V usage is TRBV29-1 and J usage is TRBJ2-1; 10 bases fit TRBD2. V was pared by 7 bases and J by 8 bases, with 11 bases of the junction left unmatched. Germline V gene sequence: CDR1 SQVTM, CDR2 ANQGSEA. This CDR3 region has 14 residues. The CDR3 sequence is CSALSGRYGDEQFF. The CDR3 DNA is TGCAGCGCCCTTAGCGGGAGGTATGGGGATGAGCAGTTCTTC.

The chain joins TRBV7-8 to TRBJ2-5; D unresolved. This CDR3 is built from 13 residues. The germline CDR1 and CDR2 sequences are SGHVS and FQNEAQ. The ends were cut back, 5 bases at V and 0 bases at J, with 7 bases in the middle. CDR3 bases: TGTGCCAGCAGCCCCTCTTACCAAGAGACCCAGTACTTC. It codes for CASSPSYQETQYF.

The CDR3, as DNA: TGTGCCAGCAGTCCCAGGACCTTAAGCGAGCAGTACTTC. Residues: CASSPRTLSEQYF. The chain recombines TRBV27 with TRBJ2-7; unclear D gene. The V gene lost 5 bases and the J gene lost 6 bases, with 14 bases spanning the gap. Germline V lookup: CDR1 MNHEY, CDR2 SMNVEV (reference sequence). The CDR3 is made up of 13 amino acids.

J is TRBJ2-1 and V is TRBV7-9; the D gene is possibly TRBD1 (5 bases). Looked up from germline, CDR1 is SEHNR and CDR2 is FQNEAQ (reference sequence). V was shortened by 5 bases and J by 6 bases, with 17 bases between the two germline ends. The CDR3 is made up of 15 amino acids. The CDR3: CASSPGSGSRNEQFF. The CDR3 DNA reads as TGTGCCAGCAGCCCCGGTTCAGGGTCCCGCAATGAGCAGTTCTTC.

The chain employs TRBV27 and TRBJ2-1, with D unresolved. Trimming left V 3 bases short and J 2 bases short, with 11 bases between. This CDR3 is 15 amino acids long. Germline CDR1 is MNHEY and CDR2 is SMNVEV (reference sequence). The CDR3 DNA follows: TGTGCCAGCAGTTTCGGCGCCCCTGCCTACAATGAGCAGTTCTTC. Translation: CASSFGAPAYNEQFF.

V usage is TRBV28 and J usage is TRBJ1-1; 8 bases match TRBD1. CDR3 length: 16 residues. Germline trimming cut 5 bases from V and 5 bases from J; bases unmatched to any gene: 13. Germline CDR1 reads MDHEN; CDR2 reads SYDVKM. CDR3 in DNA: TGTGCCAGCAGTACACTGGACAGGGCCGTTCGGACTGAAGCTTTCTTT. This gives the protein CASSTLDRAVRTEAFF. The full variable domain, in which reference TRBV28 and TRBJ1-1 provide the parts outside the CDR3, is DVKVTQSSRYLVKRTGEKVFLECVQDMDHENMFWYRQDPGLGLRLIYFSYDVKMKEKGDIPEGYSVSREKKERFSLILESASTNQTSMYLCASSTLDRAVRTEAFFGQGTRLTVV.

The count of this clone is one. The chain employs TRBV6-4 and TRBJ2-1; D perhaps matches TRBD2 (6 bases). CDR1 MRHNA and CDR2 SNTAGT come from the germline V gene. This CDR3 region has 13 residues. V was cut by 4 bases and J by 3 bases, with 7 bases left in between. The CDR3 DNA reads TGTGCCAGCAGTGCCGGGGGCTACAATGAGCAGTTCTTC. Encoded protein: CASSAGGYNEQFF.

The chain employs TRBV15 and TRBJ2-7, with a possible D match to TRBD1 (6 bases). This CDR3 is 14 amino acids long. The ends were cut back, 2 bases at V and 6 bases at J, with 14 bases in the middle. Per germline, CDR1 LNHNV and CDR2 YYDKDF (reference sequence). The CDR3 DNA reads TGTGCCACCAGCAGACCCACCACAGGGTCCGAGCAGTACTTC. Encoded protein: CATSRPTTGSEQYF.

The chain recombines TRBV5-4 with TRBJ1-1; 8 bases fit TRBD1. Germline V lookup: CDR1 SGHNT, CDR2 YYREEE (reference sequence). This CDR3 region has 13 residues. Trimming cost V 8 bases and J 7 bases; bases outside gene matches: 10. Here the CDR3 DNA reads TGTGCCAGTAGGCAGCAGGGGGCAGTTGAAGCTTTCTTT. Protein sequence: CASRQQGAVEAFF.

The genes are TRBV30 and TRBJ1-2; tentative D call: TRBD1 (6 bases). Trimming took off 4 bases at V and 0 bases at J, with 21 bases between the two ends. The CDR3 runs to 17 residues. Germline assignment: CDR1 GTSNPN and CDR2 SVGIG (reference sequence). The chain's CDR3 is CAWTIGGAPLTNYGYTF. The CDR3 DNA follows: TGTGCCTGGACCATCGGGGGGGCACCCCTAACTAACTATGGCTACACCTTC. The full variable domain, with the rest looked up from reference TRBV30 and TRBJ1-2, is SQTIHQWPATLVQPVGSPLSLECTVEGTSNPNLYWYRQAAGRGLQLLFYSVGIGQISSEVPQNLSASRPQDRQFILSSKKLLLSDSGFYLCAWTIGGAPLTNYGYTFGSGTRLTVV.

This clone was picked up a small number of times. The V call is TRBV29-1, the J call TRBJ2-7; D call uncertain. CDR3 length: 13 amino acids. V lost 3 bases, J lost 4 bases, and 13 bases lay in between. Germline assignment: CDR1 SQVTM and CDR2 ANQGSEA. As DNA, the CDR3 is TGCAGCGTTGAGGGCCTGCGCCCTTACGAGCAGTACTTC. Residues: CSVEGLRPYEQYF.

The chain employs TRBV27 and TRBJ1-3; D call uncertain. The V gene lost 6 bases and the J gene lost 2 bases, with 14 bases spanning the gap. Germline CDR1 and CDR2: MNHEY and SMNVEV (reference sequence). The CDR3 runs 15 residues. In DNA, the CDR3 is TGTGCCAGCAGGAGCCTCCAAGGGCCTGGAAACACCATATATTTT. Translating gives CASRSLQGPGNTIYF.

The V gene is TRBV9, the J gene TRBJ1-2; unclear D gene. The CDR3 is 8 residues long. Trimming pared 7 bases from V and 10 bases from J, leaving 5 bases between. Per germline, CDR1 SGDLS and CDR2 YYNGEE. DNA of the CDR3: TGTGCCAGCGGACCCTACACCTTC. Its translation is CASGPYTF. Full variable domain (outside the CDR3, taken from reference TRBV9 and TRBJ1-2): DSGVTQTPKHLITATGQRVTLRCSPRSGDLSVYWYQQSLDQGLQFLIQYYNGEERAKGNILERFSAQQFPDLHSELNLSSLELGDSALYFCASGPYTFGSGTRLTVV.

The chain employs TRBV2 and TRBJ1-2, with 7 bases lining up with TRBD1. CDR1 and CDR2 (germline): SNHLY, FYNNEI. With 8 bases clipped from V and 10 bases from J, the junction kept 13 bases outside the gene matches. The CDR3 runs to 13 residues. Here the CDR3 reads CASLYEDREVYTF. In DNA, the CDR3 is TGTGCCAGCCTTTACGAAGACAGGGAAGTCTACACCTTC.

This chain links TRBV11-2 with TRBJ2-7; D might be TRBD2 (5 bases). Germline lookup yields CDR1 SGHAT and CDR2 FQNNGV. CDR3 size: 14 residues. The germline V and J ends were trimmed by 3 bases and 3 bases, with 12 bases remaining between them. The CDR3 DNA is TGTGCCAGCAGCTTCGGAGGCGCTCACTACGAGCAGTACTTC. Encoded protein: CASSFGGAHYEQYF.

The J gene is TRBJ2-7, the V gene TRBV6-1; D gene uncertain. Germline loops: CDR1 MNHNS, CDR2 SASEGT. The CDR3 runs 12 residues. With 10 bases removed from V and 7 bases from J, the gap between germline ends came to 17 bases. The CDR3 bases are TGTGCCACCTCTCCTCTGGGTCTTGAGCAGTACTTC. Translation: CATSPLGLEQYF.

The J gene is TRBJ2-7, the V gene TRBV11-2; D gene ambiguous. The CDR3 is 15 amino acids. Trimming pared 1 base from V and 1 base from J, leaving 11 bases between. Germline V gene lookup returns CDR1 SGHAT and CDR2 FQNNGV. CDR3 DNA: TGTGCCAGCAGCTTAGGGGCATTCGGATCCTACGAGCAGTACTTC. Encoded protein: CASSLGAFGSYEQYF.

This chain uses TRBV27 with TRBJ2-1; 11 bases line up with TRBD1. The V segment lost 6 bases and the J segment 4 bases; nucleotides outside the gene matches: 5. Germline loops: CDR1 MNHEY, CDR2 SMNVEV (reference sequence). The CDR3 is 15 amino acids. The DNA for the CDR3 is TGTGCCAGCAGGTTTGGACAGGGGGCGTACAATGAGCAGTTCTTC. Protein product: CASRFGQGAYNEQFF.